One and the same sample provided the 21 T cell receptor beta chains below, sequenced in a study of T-cell reconstitution after alpha-beta-depleted transplantation in children. Unique molecular identifiers were incorporated into the prepared TCRbeta library. TCRdb redid the calling of the PCR reads with MiXCR, one entry per CDR3 protein. Seen here are hundreds of thousands of distinct CDR3 sequences, about 8.7% observed once, and the top ten hold roughly a third. The specimen comprised PBMCs, mostly from graft donor cells, sampled 360 days after TCRalphabeta/CD19-depleted stem cell transplant. These receptors originate from a male patient aged 2 to 9 who had a stem cell transplant for acute myeloid leukemia, so the T cells may come from the graft donor.

This clonotype was observed a few times. The chain uses TRBV7-9 and TRBJ2-5; D may be TRBD1 or TRBD2 (5 bases each). Germline V lookup: CDR1 SEHNR, CDR2 FQNEAQ (reference sequence). The CDR3 is 15 residues long. V was cut by 6 bases and J by 3 bases, with 17 bases left in between. CDR3 sequence (DNA): TGTGCCAGCAGTACCTGGCAGGGAGCCGAAGAGACCCAGTACTTC. Translation gives CASSTWQGAEETQYF.

The V and J genes are TRBV6-5 and TRBJ2-3; maybe TRBD2 (5 bases). The CDR3 extends over 15 amino acids. The germline V gene encodes CDR1 MNHEY and CDR2 SVGAGI. Trimming took off 4 bases at V and 2 bases at J, with 13 bases between the two ends. The chain's CDR3 is CASSSEAAYTDTQYF. CDR3 bases: TGTGCCAGCAGTTCCGAAGCGGCGTACACAGATACGCAGTATTTT.

This clonotype was counted only a few times. The chain employs TRBV20-1 and TRBJ2-5, with 7 bases identical to TRBD2. Germline V CDR1 and CDR2: DFQATT, SNEGSKA (reference sequence). The CDR3 consists of 14 residues. The trim removed 3 bases at V and 5 bases at J, leaving 9 bases unmatched. The CDR3 nucleotides read TGCAGTGCTAGTAAGCGGGGTCGATCTGAGACCCAGTACTTC. Its translation is CSASKRGRSETQYF.

This clonotype was seen a few times. This sequence joins TRBV18 and TRBJ1-1; D may be TRBD1 (6 bases). Trimming pared 2 bases from V and 1 base from J, leaving 23 bases between. The CDR3 has 19 residues. Germline V gene sequence: CDR1 KGHSH, CDR2 LQKENI. The CDR3 spells CASSPALRRLGRGNTEAFF. The CDR3, as DNA: TGTGCCAGCTCACCAGCCCTTCGGCGGTTGGGCAGGGGGAACACTGAAGCTTTCTTT.

The table lists this clonotype with a few counts. V and J are TRBV20-1 and TRBJ2-3; 8 bases line up with TRBD2. Germline V gene data show CDR1 as DFQATT and CDR2 as SNEGSKA (reference sequence). Unmatched junction bases numbered 8, after V lost 5 bases and J lost 1 base. CDR3 size: 15 residues. CDR3 sequence: CSASGGGSGTDTQYF. Here the CDR3 DNA reads TGCAGTGCTTCGGGAGGGGGAAGCGGCACAGATACGCAGTATTTT.

This clonotype was detected many times. V is TRBV20-1 and J is TRBJ2-5; tentative D call: TRBD1 (5 bases). This CDR3 is built from 14 residues. The ends were cut back, 3 bases at V and 5 bases at J, with 16 bases in the middle. Germline-derived CDR1 and CDR2 are DFQATT and SNEGSKA (reference sequence). CDR3 sequence reads: CSARVQVLGETQYF. CDR3 coding DNA: TGCAGTGCTAGGGTACAGGTCTTGGGGGAGACCCAGTACTTC.

This clonotype has more than one count but fewer than ten. The genes are TRBV6-6 and TRBJ1-2; maybe TRBD1 (5 bases). This CDR3 spans 13 amino acids. Germline V gene sequence: CDR1 MNHNY, CDR2 SVGAGI (reference sequence). Trimming cost V 2 bases and J 5 bases, with 9 bases left between them. The CDR3 loop is CASSYGAVYGYTF. The CDR3 DNA sequence: TGTGCCAGCAGTTACGGGGCAGTGTATGGCTACACCTTC.

The chain is built from TRBV9 and TRBJ1-1; 9 bases match TRBD1. V was clipped by 2 bases and J by 0 bases; unmatched bases: 2. CDR1 and CDR2 (germline): SGDLS, YYNGEE. The CDR3 covers 15 residues. The CDR3 region is CASSVGDRVNTEAFF. The CDR3 DNA reads as TGTGCCAGCAGCGTCGGGGACAGGGTGAACACTGAAGCTTTCTTT.

The V call is TRBV20-1, the J call TRBJ2-5; 8 positions match TRBD1. From germline, CDR1 is DFQATT and CDR2 SNEGSKA (reference sequence). CDR3 length: 16 amino acids. The junction had 20 bases not matched to a gene; V was cut back by 7 bases and J by 7 bases. Written as DNA, the CDR3 is TGCAGTGTCTGGGGACAGGCGGCGGGGTTGAGGGCGACCCAGTACTTC. Translation gives CSVWGQAAGLRATQYF.

This clonotype was counted ten times or more. The rearrangement joins TRBV7-2 to TRBJ2-4; D remains ambiguous. Trimming took off 1 base at V and 8 bases at J, with 12 bases between the two ends. The CDR3 runs 14 residues. Germline CDR1 is SGHTA and CDR2 is FQGNSA. The CDR3: CASSLGPGSDIQYF. CDR3 nucleotides: TGTGCCAGCAGCTTAGGCCCGGGTTCTGACATTCAGTACTTC.

The rearrangement links TRBV6-5 to TRBJ1-2, with D hard to call. The germline gives CDR1 MNHEY, CDR2 SVGAGI. V was pared by 6 bases and J by 4 bases, with 15 bases between. The CDR3 covers 14 residues. This CDR3 is CASSGDYAPYGYTF. Written as DNA, the CDR3 is TGTGCCAGCAGCGGGGATTATGCTCCCTATGGCTACACCTTC.

This rearrangement joins TRBV18 to TRBJ2-7; 7 bases match TRBD1. The CDR3 runs to 21 residues. Per germline, CDR1 KGHSH and CDR2 LQKENI. V gave up 4 bases and J gave up 5 bases; unmatched junction bases: 29. The CDR3 coding sequence is TGTGCCAGCTCACATGGGACAGTGAACTTGCTTGGGTCCCCCCGGACGAACGAGCAGTACTTC. Amino acids: CASSHGTVNLLGSPRTNEQYF.

V gene TRBV7-2 combines with J gene TRBJ2-5; D is unclear. This CDR3 contains 12 residues. The germline V gene has CDR1 SGHTA and CDR2 FQGNSA. V gave up 5 bases and J gave up 4 bases, with 8 bases separating them. CDR3: CASSRPRETQYF. The CDR3, as DNA: TGTGCCAGCAGCCGTCCGCGAGAGACCCAGTACTTC.

Many counts were recorded for this clonotype. Here the CDR3 reads CASSFSNTEAFF. The CDR3 DNA is TGTGCCAGCAGTTTTTCGAACACTGAAGCTTTCTTT. This rearrangement joins TRBV12-3 or TRBV12-4 to TRBJ1-1; D is unclear. This CDR3 has 12 amino acids. The V end lost 3 bases, the J end lost 1 base, and 3 bases lay between the germline ends.

This clonotype was seen only a few times. V and J are TRBV4-3 and TRBJ2-7, with 11 nucleotides matching TRBD2. Germline V gene lookup returns CDR1 LGHNA and CDR2 YSLEER. This CDR3 contains 15 residues. V lost 2 bases, J lost 3 bases, and 3 bases stayed unmatched. Here the CDR3 reads CASSQFTSGSYEQYF. CDR3 sequence (DNA): TGCGCCAGCAGCCAATTCACTAGCGGGAGCTACGAGCAGTACTTC.

The gene calls are TRBV3-1 and TRBJ1-2, with D unresolved. Trimming pared 5 bases from V and 3 bases from J, leaving 7 bases between. The CDR3 consists of 12 residues. CDR1 LGHDT and CDR2 YNNKEL come from the germline V gene (reference sequence). DNA for the CDR3: TGTGCCAGCAGCAACCGGGACTATGGCTACACCTTC. It codes for CASSNRDYGYTF. Combining the CDR3 with reference TRBV3-1 and TRBJ1-2 gives the whole variable domain DTAVSQTPKYLVTQMGNDKSIKCEQNLGHDTMYWYKQDSKKFLKIMFSYNNKELIINETVPNRFSPKSPDKAHLNLHINSLELGDSAVYFCASSNRDYGYTFGSGTRLTVV.

CDR3 loop: CATSIPGPSPLHF. The DNA for the CDR3 is TGTGCCACCAGCATCCCAGGGCCTTCACCCCTCCACTTT. This sequence joins TRBV15 and TRBJ1-6; tentatively, D is TRBD1 (5 bases). Germline V gene lookup returns CDR1 LNHNV and CDR2 YYDKDF (reference sequence). The CDR3 totals 13 residues. V gave up 4 bases and J gave up 9 bases, with 10 bases separating them.

This clonotype was seen many times. The junction and the germline gene differ at one end; a read error may be behind it. The gene calls are TRBV12-3 or TRBV12-4 and TRBJ2-1; the match to TRBD1 covers 7 bases. The CDR3 is 11 amino acids. CDR3 DNA: TGTGCCAGCAGTTTGATAACAGGGGAAGTCTTC. Protein product: CASSLITGEVF.

This clonotype has ten or more counts. The rearrangement links TRBV5-1 to TRBJ2-2; D may correspond to TRBD1 or TRBD2 (5 bases each). Trimming took 4 bases from V and 1 from J, leaving 20 bases between them. Germline V gene data show CDR1 as SGHRS and CDR2 as YFSETQ. The CDR3 covers 18 residues. The CDR3 bases are TGCGCCAGCAGCCTGATGGGACGGTCAAGTCTGAACACCGGGGAGCTGTTTTTT. This sequence encodes CASSLMGRSSLNTGELFF.

This clonotype was found many times. The V call is TRBV6-1, the J call TRBJ2-2; D is possibly TRBD1 (6 bases). Germline assignment: CDR1 MNHNS and CDR2 SASEGT. The CDR3 runs to 15 residues. Trimming cost V 7 bases and J 2 bases, with 14 bases left between them. The CDR3 bases are TGTGCCAGCACCCACAGGACAGTTAACACCGGGGAGCTGTTTTTT. This encodes CASTHRTVNTGELFF.

The table lists this clonotype with many counts. V is TRBV4-2 and J is TRBJ2-2, with 7 nucleotides matching TRBD1. The CDR3 is 16 amino acids. The V gene end was trimmed by 4 bases and the J gene end by 0 bases; junction bases not matched to a gene: 5. Germline values: CDR1 LGHNA, CDR2 YNFKEQ. The CDR3: CASSLQTGSNTGELFF. DNA of the CDR3: TGTGCCAGCAGCCTTCAGACAGGGTCGAACACCGGGGAGCTGTTTTTT.